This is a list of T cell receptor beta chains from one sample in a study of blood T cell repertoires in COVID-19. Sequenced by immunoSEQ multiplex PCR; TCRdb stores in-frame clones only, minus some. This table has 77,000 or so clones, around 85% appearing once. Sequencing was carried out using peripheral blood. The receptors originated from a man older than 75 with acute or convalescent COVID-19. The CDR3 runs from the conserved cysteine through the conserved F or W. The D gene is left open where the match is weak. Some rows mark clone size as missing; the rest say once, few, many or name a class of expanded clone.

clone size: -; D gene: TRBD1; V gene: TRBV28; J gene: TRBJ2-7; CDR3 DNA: TGTGCCAGCAGTGCATTCGACAGGGGCCTTTACGAGCAGTACTTC; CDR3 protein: CASSAFDRGLYEQYF
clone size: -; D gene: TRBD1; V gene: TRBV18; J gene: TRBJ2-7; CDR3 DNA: TGTGCCAGCTCACGGACAGGGGAAAGGGCTGAGCAGTACTTC; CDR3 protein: CASSRTGERAEQYF
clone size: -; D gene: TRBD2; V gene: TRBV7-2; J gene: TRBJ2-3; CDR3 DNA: TGTGCCAGCAGCACCCAGCCGGGACTAGCGGGCACAGATACGCAGTATTTT; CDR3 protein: CASSTQPGLAGTDTQYF
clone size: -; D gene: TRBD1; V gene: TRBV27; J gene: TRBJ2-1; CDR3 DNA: TGTGCCAGCAGTTCGGGACAGCTGTACAGCTCCTACAATGAGCAGTTCTTC; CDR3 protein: CASSSGQLYSSYNEQFF
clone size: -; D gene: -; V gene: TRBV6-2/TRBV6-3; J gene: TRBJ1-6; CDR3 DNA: TGTGCCAGCAGTTACTCTCCGGGACTCTTCATGAGCTCCTATAATTCACCCCTCCACTTT; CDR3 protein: CASSYSPGLFMSSYNSPLHF
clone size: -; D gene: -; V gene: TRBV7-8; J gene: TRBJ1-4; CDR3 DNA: TGTGCCAGCAGCCGAGGCCCCGGGGTTAATGAAAAACTGTTTTTT; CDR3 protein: CASSRGPGVNEKLFF
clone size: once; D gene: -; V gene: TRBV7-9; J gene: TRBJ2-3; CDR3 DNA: TGTGCCAGCAGCCGGACAGATACGCAGTATTTT; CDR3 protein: CASSRTDTQYF
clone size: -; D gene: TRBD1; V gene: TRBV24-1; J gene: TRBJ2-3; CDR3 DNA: TGTGCCACCAGACCACCTAGAGGGTTGACAGGGGACACAGATACGCAGTATTTT; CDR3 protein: CATRPPRGLTGDTDTQYF
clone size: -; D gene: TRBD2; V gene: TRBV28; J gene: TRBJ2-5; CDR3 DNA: TGTGCCAGCAGCCCATGGGGGGGGGAGACCCAGTACTTC; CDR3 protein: CASSPWGGETQYF
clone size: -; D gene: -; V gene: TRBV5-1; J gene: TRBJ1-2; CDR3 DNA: TGCGCCAGCAGCTTGGTGGCAGGGGCTGGCTACACCTTC; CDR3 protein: CASSLVAGAGYTF
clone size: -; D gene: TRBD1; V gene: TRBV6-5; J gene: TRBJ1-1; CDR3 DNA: TGTGCCAGCACCGGGACAGGGGGCTTCGCTGAAGCTTTCTTT; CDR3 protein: CASTGTGGFAEAFF
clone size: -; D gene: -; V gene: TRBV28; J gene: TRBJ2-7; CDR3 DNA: TGTGCCAGCAGTTTTGGAGGGGGCGGACCTACCTACGAGCAGTACTTC; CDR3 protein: CASSFGGGGPTYEQYF
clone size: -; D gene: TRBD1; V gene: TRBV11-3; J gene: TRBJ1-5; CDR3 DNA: TGTGCCAGCAGTTGGGACAGGGTAGTAAAGCATTTT; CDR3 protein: CASSWDRVVKHF
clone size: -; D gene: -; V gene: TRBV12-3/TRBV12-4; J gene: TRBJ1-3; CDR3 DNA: TGTGCCAGCAGACCTGGACAATGGAACACCATATATTTT; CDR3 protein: CASRPGQWNTIYF
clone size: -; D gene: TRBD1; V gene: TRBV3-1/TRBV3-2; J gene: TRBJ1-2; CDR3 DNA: TGTGCCAGCAGCCAAGACGCAGGGGGCCGTGGCTACACCTTC; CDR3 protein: CASSQDAGGRGYTF
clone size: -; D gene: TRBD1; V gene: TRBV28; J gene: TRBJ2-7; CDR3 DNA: TGTGCCAGCAGTAACCCTGACAGGGCCCTATACGAGCAGTACTTC; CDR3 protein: CASSNPDRALYEQYF
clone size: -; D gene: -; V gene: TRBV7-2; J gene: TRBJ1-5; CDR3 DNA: TGTGCCAGCAGCGGTCCCCCAGGGCCTAATCAGCCCCAGCATTTT; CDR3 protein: CASSGPPGPNQPQHF
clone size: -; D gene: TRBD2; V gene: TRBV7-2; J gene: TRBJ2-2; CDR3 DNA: TGTGCCAGCAGCTTCGTCCAGCGGGGGGTCGGGGAGCTGTTTTTT; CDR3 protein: CASSFVQRGVGELFF
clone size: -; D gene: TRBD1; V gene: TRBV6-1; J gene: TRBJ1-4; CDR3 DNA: TGTGCCAGCAGTGAAGGGACAGGCCATTTAGGGAAAAAACTGTTTTTT; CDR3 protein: CASSEGTGHLGKKLFF
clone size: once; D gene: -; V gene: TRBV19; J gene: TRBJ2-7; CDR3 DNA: TGTGCCAGTAGTAAGAGGGAAATCGTTTCCGACGAGCAGTACTTC; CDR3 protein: CASSKREIVSDEQYF
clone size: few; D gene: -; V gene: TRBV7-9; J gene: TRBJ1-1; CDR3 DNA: TGTGCCAGCACCACAAGAGGCCCTGACACTGAAGCTTTCTTT; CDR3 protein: CASTTRGPDTEAFF
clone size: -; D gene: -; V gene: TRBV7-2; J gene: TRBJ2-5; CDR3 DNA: TGTGCCAGCAGCTTAGTGGTAACAGATGGGACCCAGTACTTC; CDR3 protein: CASSLVVTDGTQYF
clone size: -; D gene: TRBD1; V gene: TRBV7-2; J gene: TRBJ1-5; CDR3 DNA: TGTGCCAGCAGCTTAGGGGTCGGGACAGGTTATCAGCCCCAGCATTTT; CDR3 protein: CASSLGVGTGYQPQHF
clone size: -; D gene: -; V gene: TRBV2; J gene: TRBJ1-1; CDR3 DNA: TGTGCCAGCACCCGACAGAGCGCTGAAGCTTTCTTT; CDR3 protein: CASTRQSAEAFF
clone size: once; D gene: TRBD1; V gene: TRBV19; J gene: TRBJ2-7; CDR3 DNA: TGTGCCAGCCAAGGTAATACAGGGGGCGCGCTTAACGAGCAGTACTTC; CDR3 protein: CASQGNTGGALNEQYF
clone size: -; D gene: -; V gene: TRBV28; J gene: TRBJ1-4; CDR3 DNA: TGTGCCAGCAGTTTCACCTCAGGGGTTTATGAAAAACTGTTTTTT; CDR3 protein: CASSFTSGVYEKLFF
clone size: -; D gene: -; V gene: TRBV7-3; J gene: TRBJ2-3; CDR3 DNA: TGTGCCAGCAGCCTTAACGGGGGAATCACAGATACGCAGTATTTT; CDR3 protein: CASSLNGGITDTQYF
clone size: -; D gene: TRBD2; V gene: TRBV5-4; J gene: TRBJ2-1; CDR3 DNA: TGTGCCAGCAGCTTTCCCCGGACTAGCGGGAGACCCTACAATGAGCAGTTCTTC; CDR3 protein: CASSFPRTSGRPYNEQFF
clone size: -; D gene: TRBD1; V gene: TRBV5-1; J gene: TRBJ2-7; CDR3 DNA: TGCGCCAGCGCTCCGGACAGGGGTTCGAACGAGCAGTACTTC; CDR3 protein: CASAPDRGSNEQYF
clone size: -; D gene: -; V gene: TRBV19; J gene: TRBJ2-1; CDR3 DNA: TGTGCCACCCTCGGGACTCACATAGGTGAGCAGTTCTTC; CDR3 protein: CATLGTHIGEQFF
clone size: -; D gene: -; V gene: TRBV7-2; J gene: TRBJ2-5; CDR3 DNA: TGTGCCAGCAGCTTAGCGCAGGGAGAGACCCAGTACTTC; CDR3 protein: CASSLAQGETQYF
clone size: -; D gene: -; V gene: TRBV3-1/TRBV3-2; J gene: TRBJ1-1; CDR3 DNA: TGTGCCAGCTCCCCGGAGGGAACTGAAGCTTTCTTT; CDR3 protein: CASSPEGTEAFF
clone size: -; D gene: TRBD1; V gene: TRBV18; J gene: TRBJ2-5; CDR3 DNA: TGTGCCAGCTCACCACAGGCAGGGGGCCAAGAGACCCAGTACTTC; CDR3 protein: CASSPQAGGQETQYF
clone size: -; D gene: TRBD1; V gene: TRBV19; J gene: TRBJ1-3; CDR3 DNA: TGTGCCAGTAGTATTTTCCGGGACAGCTCTGGAAACACCATATATTTT; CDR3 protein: CASSIFRDSSGNTIYF
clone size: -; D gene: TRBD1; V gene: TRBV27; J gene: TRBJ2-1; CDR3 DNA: TGTGCCAGCAGTCCTCAGCCCGGGACAGGGAATCCTGAGCAGTTCTTC; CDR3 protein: CASSPQPGTGNPEQFF
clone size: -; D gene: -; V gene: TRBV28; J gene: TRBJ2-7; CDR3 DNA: TGTGCCAGCAGTTCAGGGGGGATGTACTACGAGCAGTACTTC; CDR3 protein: CASSSGGMYYEQYF
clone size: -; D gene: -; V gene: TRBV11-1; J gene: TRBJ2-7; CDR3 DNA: TGTGCCAGCAGCTTACCGAGTATCTACGAGCAGTACTTC; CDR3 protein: CASSLPSIYEQYF
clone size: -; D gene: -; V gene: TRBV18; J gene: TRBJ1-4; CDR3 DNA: TGTGCCAGCTCACCACCCTTACAGGGATCTAATGAAAAACTGTTTTTT; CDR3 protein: CASSPPLQGSNEKLFF
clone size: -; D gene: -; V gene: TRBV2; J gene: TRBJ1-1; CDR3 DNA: TGTGCCAGCAGTGAACAGGGAATGACTGAAGCTTTCTTT; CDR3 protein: CASSEQGMTEAFF
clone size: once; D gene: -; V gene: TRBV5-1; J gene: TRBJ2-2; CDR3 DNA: TGCGCCAGCAGCTTCCAGGCGAACACCGGGGAGCTGTTTTTT; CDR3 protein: CASSFQANTGELFF
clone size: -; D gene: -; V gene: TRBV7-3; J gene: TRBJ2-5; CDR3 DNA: TGTGCCAGCAGCTTCTCGGCGGGGGCTCAAGAGACCCAGTACTTC; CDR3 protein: CASSFSAGAQETQYF
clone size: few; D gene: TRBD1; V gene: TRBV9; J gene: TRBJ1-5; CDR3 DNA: TGTGCCAGCAGCGTAGGGGACAGGGTATGGCAGCCCCAGCATTTT; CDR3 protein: CASSVGDRVWQPQHF
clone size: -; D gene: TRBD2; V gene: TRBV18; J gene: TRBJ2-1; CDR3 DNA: TGTGCCAGCTCACCACAGAGGCGGGAGGCAGATGAGCAGTTCTTC; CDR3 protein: CASSPQRREADEQFF
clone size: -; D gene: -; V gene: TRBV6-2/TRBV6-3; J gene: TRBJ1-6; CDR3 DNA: TGTGCCAGCAGTTACCCAGGTTTTGAACCCCTCCACTTT; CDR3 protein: CASSYPGFEPLHF
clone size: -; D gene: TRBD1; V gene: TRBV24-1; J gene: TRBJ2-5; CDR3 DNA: TGTGCCACCAGTGATCCCGACAGGGGGTACCAAGAGACCCAGTACTTC; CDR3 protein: CATSDPDRGYQETQYF
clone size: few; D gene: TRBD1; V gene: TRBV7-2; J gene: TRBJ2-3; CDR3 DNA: TGTGCCAGCAGCTTAAGGACAGGGGGCGGCACAGATACGCAGTATTTT; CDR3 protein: CASSLRTGGGTDTQYF
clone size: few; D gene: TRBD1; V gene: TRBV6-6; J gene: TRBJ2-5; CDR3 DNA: TGTGCCAGCAGTCCCGGGACAGGGATTAGAGGGTCGGAGACCCAGTACTTC; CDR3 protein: CASSPGTGIRGSETQYF
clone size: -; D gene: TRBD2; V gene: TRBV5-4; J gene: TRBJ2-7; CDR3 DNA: TGTGCCAGCAGCTTACGCGGGGGGGCACTATCCTACGAGCAGTACTTC; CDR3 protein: CASSLRGGALSYEQYF
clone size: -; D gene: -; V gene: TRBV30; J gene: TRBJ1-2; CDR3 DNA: TGTGCCTGGAGTCGGGGGGACGGCAGGTCCAATGGCTACACCTTC; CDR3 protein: CAWSRGDGRSNGYTF
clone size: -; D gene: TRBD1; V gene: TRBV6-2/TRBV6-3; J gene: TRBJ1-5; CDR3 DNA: TGTGCCAGCAGTTCATGGACAGGGGGCGCGGGCAATCAGCCCCAGCATTTT; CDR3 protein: CASSSWTGGAGNQPQHF
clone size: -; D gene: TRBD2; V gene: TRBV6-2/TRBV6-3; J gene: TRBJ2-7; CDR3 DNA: TGTGCCAGCAGCCTATATCTCCCCGGACTAGCGGGAGAGGGCGAGCAGTACTTC; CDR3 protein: CASSLYLPGLAGEGEQYF
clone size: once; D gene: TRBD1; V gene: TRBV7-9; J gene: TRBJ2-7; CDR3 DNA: TGTGCCAGCAGCGCGGGGGCCCCGGGACAGGGGGCCTACGAGCAGTACTTC; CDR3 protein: CASSAGAPGQGAYEQYF
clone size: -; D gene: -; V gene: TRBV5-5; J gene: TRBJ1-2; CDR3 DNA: TGTGCCAGCAGCTTGGTAGGGGGTAACCTAAACTATGGCTACACCTTC; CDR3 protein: CASSLVGGNLNYGYTF
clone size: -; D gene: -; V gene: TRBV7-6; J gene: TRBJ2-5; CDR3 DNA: TGTGCCAGCAGCTTAGGCGCGGCAGGGGCTACACAAGAGACCCAGTACTTC; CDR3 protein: CASSLGAAGATQETQYF
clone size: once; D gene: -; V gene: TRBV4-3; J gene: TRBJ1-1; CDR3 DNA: TGCGCCAGCAGCCAAGAGGACAGAGATGAAGCTTTCTTT; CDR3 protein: CASSQEDRDEAFF
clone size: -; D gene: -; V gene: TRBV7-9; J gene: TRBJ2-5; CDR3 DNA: TGTGCCAGCAGCCCGCCGTGGCCGGAGACCCAGTACTTC; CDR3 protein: CASSPPWPETQYF